One and the same sample provided the 5 T cell receptor beta chains below, sequenced in a study of T cells in Graves' hyperthyroidism and ophthalmopathy (dated by TCRdb to between 2017 and 2020). Preparation of the library involved multiplex PCR. The sequencer was an Illumina HiSeq 2000. The TCR beta CDR3 regions were amplified from the RNA transcripts. The TCR CDR3 was subjected to a first round of RT-PCR using the HTBI primer set and the Qiagen OneStep RT-PCR kit. TCRdb cleaned the public reads at Q25 with fastp, built clones with MiXCR and kept in-frame beta chains. Rows are combined by CDR3 protein, so each entry shows the most common genes and DNA. The sample contains approximately 560,000 distinct CDR3 sequences, 46% of them found a single time. In total, the top ten clones hold roughly 8.2% of the sample. The source material was peripheral blood or thyroid tissue (not recorded which). The receptors come from a young woman with Graves' hyperthyroidism. Donor details come from another sample of the same person, matched by shared clones.

The gene calls are TRBV10-3 and TRBJ2-7, with a possible D match to TRBD1 (6 bases). V was cut by 0 bases and J by 5 bases, with 14 bases left in between. Germline CDR1 and CDR2: ENHRY and SYGVKD. The CDR3 totals 15 residues. The CDR3 spells CAISESTGNSNEQYF. The CDR3 bases are TGTGCCATCAGTGAGTCTACAGGGAACTCGAACGAGCAGTACTTC.

The V and J genes are TRBV3-1 and TRBJ2-2; unclear D gene. Per germline, CDR1 LGHDT and CDR2 YNNKEL (reference sequence). The V and J ends lost 6 bases and 2 bases respectively, with 10 bases between them. This CDR3 has 14 residues. CDR3 sequence (DNA): TGTGCCAGCAGTACACAGCCTAACACCGGGGAGCTGTTTTTT. Translation: CASSTQPNTGELFF. The full variable domain, with the rest looked up from reference TRBV3-1 and TRBJ2-2, is DTAVSQTPKYLVTQMGNDKSIKCEQNLGHDTMYWYKQDSKKFLKIMFSYNNKELIINETVPNRFSPKSPDKAHLNLHINSLELGDSAVYFCASSTQPNTGELFFGEGSRLTVL.

The rearrangement links TRBV20-1 to TRBJ2-5; 12 nucleotides align to TRBD2. The germline V gene encodes CDR1 DFQATT and CDR2 SNEGSKA (reference sequence). The junction had 3 bases not matched to a gene; V was cut back by 2 bases and J by 5 bases. The CDR3 covers 14 residues. The CDR3 reads CSARLAGGSETQYF. Here the CDR3 DNA reads TGCAGTGCTAGACTAGCGGGAGGGTCCGAGACCCAGTACTTC.

Written as DNA, the CDR3 is TGCGCCAGCACGGACAGGGAGAACACCATATATTTT. It yields the protein CASTDRENTIYF. The gene calls are TRBV5-1 and TRBJ1-3, with 8 bases fitting TRBD1. This CDR3 comprises 12 residues. CDR1 is SGHRS and CDR2 is YFSETQ in the germline V gene. V dropped 6 bases and J dropped 7; count of bases not matched to a gene: 3.

The genes are TRBV10-2 and TRBJ1-2, with TRBD1 identical over 7 bases. The CDR3 loop spans 15 amino acids. Trimming removed 0 bases from V and 3 bases from J; junction bases left unmatched: 4. From germline, CDR1 is WSHSY and CDR2 SAAADI. CDR3 in amino acids: CASSESTGTDYGYTF. In DNA form, the CDR3 reads TGCGCCAGCAGTGAGTCGACCGGGACAGACTATGGCTACACCTTC.